This T cell receptor (beta chain) was sequenced during a study of shared clonotypes between healthy human individuals (dated by TCRdb to 2018 to 2020). A note on the overall study: The cohort included a few men and a couple of women between 18 and 49 years of age. Per donor, three plates each were used for CD4 naive and CD4 memory, two for CD8 naive, and one for CD8 memory. Per donor, leukapheresis produced somewhere between about 0.85 and 9.5 billion PBMCs. To estimate repertoire size and how much clonotype sharing occurs between individuals, the study deeply sequenced the blood TCR repertoires of five healthy adults. To increase sequencing depth and limit assay-specific biases, different laboratories used diverse techniques to prepare libraries and sequence TCR repertoires.

Using the deep immunoSEQ assay, multiplex PCR amplified TCR CDR3 regions from genomic DNA. For each cell subset, the extracted genomic DNA was distributed evenly across all wells of several immunoSEQ 96-well plates, and each plate served as one replicate. For sorted subsets, roughly 200 ng of genomic DNA, equivalent to 25,000 to 35,000 T cell genomes, went into each replicate PCR. Purified libraries were quantified with a Qubit 3.0 fluorometer, sized on a Bioanalyzer 2100, and re-quantified with the KAPA Library Quantification kit. Each immunoSEQ 96-well plate was sequenced on its own single-read 150-cycle Illumina NextSeq 550 flow cell. Per the source publication's procedure: Because the immunoSEQ output held only junctional sequences and lacked quality scores, the filtering could not match the filtering applied to full-length reads. To assign V/J genes and CDR3, sequences were annotated using PyIR, a Python wrapper for IgBLAST v1.9, with IMGT germline references. Reads were removed for weak V/J assignments (E-value above 1e-6), missing CDR3, stop codons, out-of-frame junctions, or ambiguous translated residues. V3J clonotypes were defined by identical inferred V gene, J gene, and CDR3 amino acid sequence. The percentage overlap between two repertoires was calculated by dividing the number of shared unique clonotypes by the size of the smaller repertoire. Repertoire richness was assessed with RTK rarefaction, the Chao1 estimator, and Recon v2.1 estimates of unobserved clonotypes. OLGA was used to compute generation probabilities for all TCRbeta clonotypes that the gDNA method yielded from four donors. TCRdb holds this immuneACCESS table with in-frame rearrangements only. Some clones are missing; in checked studies, unresolved V genes explain under half, and the rest has no known cause. Clone size and V and J calls were adopted from that table, with D and trimming inferred from the DNA. This sample holds 550,000 to 750,000 clones; less than 97% were observed only once. 0.09% to 0.13% of the sample is in the top ten clones.

Overall study outcomes, separate from this receptor: Based on pairwise subsampling, the degree of clonotype sharing among donors was expected to be affected by sequencing depth. Rarefaction of sorted-subset datasets indicated incomplete sequencing despite the large sequencing depth. Compared with non-shared clonotypes, clonotypes shared by all four sorted-subset donors had higher generation probabilities. Because the study included only a small number of donors, the genetic and exposure-history diversity represented was limited. Naive subsets generally had larger estimated clonotype richness than memory subsets. Sampling was limited to blood, and TCR repertoires in tissue likely differ from TCR repertoires in blood. Across several donors, around 5% of naive CD4, roughly 3.4% of naive CD8, around 2.1% of memory CD4, and roughly 0.41% of memory CD8 clonotypes were shared.

The CDR3, cysteine through phenylalanine, is 15 amino acids long. The only DNA kept is the CDR3, 45 bases in frame from the first base. CDR1 and CDR2 are read off the germline V gene as SGHVS and FQNEAQ. CD8 naive samples were obtained by positive selection for CCR7 among CD45RO-negative cells, yielding a CD45RA+CCR7+ population from which TemRA cells were excluded. The donors were healthy, HIV-negative adults who had no recently reported acute infections or vaccinations. Every donor was a Caucasian adult living in Nashville, Tennessee, USA. After blood collection by leukapheresis, PBMCs were isolated using Ficoll-Histopaque density gradient centrifugation and then cryopreserved in the vapor phase of liquid nitrogen. Analytical flow cytometry was used to check the purity and quantity of every magnetically sorted T cell population. From each sorted fraction, genomic DNA was isolated and quantified by UV absorbance on a Nanodrop 2000c.

Concerning this clone: The antigen it binds to is not known. Sequence at one end of the junction differs from germline and may be a read error.

Sequences were obtained from naive CD8+ T cells sorted from blood. Read against the paper, the sample's cell subset or site label means: CD45RA+CCR7+. The sequence joins TRBV7-8 to TRBJ2-2; 10 junctional bases match TRBD2. The clonotype was recovered from a woman in her twenties or thirties in good health. The CDR3 here reads CASMGGLAKTGELFF. The DNA sequence is TGTGCCAGCATGGGGGGACTAGCGAAAACCGGGGAGCTGTTTTTT.